The TCR beta chain under discussion was sequenced for a study of blood T cell repertoires in COVID-19. About the research overall: The origin of the acute and convalescent COVID-19 samples was the United States, Italy and Spain.

Germline V gene sequence: CDR1 SNHLY, CDR2 FYNNEI. There are 13 residues in the CDR3. Trimming pared 4 bases from V and 8 bases from J, leaving 12 bases between. This table comes from immunoSEQ multiplex PCR, and its TCRdb copy is limited to in-frame clones, with some not included. The sample holds tens of thousands of clones, roughly 92% seen once. This receptor was taken from a human donor in a cohort sampled during active COVID-19. This sequence joins TRBV2 and TRBJ1-5; D is uncertain. Sequencing was done on a sample of peripheral blood. The CDR3 is CASSGFSLEPQHF. In nucleotides, the CDR3 is TGTGCCAGCAGTGGTTTTAGCCTAGAGCCCCAGCATTTT. The entire variable domain, with the rest obtained from reference TRBV2 and TRBJ1-5, is as follows: EPEVTQTPSHQVTQMGQEVILRCVPISNHLYFYWYRQILGQKVEFLVSFYNNEISEKSEIFDDQFSVERPDGSNFTLKIRSTKLEDSAMYFCASSGFSLEPQHFGDGTRLSIL.